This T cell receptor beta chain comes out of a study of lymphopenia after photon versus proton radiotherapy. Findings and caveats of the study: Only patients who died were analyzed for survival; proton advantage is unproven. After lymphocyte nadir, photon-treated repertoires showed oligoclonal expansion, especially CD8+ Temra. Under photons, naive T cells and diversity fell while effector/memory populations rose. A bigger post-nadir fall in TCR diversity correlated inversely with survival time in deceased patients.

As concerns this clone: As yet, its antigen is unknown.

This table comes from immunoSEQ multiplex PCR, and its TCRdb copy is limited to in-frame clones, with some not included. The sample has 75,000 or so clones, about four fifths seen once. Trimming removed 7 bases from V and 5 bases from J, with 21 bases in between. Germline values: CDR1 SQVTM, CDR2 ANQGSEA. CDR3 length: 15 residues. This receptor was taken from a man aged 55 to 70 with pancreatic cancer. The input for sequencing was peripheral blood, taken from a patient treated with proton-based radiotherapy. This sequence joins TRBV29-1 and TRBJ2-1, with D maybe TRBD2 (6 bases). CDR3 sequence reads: CSGRGAPPGHNEQFF. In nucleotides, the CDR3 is TGCAGCGGGAGGGGAGCCCCGCCCGGACACAATGAGCAGTTCTTC.